These T cell receptor beta chains were read from a single sample in a study of cytomegalovirus exposure and HLA in healthy donors. Assay used: immunoSEQ multiplex PCR; TCRdb lists only in-frame clones, some missing. Counted here are under 100,000 clones, around 77% occurring once; the ten biggest clones make up 2.5% to 4%. Sequences were obtained from PBMCs. The receptors here all came from a man aged 50 to 59 in good health and CMV-seronegative. The CDR3 runs from the conserved cysteine through the conserved F or W. Fields, in order: CDR3 length, D gene, V gene, clone size, J gene, CDR3 protein, CDR3 DNA. The D gene is left open where the match is weak. Size is omitted from some rows. Given values are once, few, many or a class for expanded clones.

15	NA	TRBV30	NA	TRBJ1-6	CAWRLPGSKYSPLHF	TGTGCCTGGAGGTTACCCGGGTCCAAGTATTCACCCCTCCACTTT
15	NA	TRBV18	NA	TRBJ1-3	CASSPSTHIDNTIYF	TGTGCCAGCTCACCAAGCACGCATATTGATAACACCATATATTTT
14	NA	TRBV7-3	NA	TRBJ1-2	CASSPGIGQYGYTF	TGTGCCAGCAGCCCCGGGATTGGTCAATATGGCTACACCTTC
16	NA	TRBV7-2	once	TRBJ1-3	CASSLQGPYSGNTIYF	TGTGCCAGCAGTCTACAGGGACCTTACTCTGGAAACACCATATATTTT
15	NA	TRBV28	NA	TRBJ1-2	CASSPGTGGPYGYTF	TGTGCCAGCAGTCCCGGAACCGGGGGACCCTATGGCTACACCTTC
14	NA	TRBV19	once	TRBJ1-1	CASSIRQGNTEAFF	TGTGCCAGTAGTATCCGTCAGGGGAACACTGAAGCTTTCTTT
12	NA	TRBV5-5	once	TRBJ1-1	CASSSGGREAFF	TGTGCCAGCAGCTCCGGGGGGCGTGAAGCTTTCTTT
15	TRBD2	TRBV4-1	NA	TRBJ2-5	CASSLSGGAVETQYF	TGCGCCAGCAGCCTTAGCGGGGGGGCGGTGGAGACCCAGTACTTC
16	TRBD2	TRBV18	NA	TRBJ2-1	CASSTGTSGSCNEQFF	TGTGCCAGCTCAACAGGGACTAGCGGCTCCTGCAATGAGCAGTTCTTC
14	NA	TRBV5-1	NA	TRBJ2-7	CASSLAVSVDEQYF	TGCGCCAGCAGCCTAGCCGTTTCGGTGGACGAGCAGTACTTC
16	TRBD1	TRBV6-5	NA	TRBJ1-1	CASSFNRGRVNTEAFF	TGTGCCAGCAGTTTCAACAGGGGTCGGGTGAACACTGAAGCTTTCTTT
15	NA	TRBV7-6	NA	TRBJ1-1	CASSIRQNPTTEAFF	TGTGCCAGCAGCATCAGACAGAACCCAACGACTGAAGCTTTCTTT
15	NA	TRBV7-9	few	TRBJ2-2	CASSYPGSLRRELFF	TGTGCCAGCAGCTACCCGGGTAGCCTCCGCCGGGAGCTGTTTTTT